Below, 29 T cell receptor beta chains from the same sample are listed, as sequenced in a study of blood T cell repertoires in COVID-19. Assay: immunoSEQ multiplex PCR; the TCRdb copy retains only in-frame clones and omits some. The table includes about 77,000 clones, about 80% detected once. The sequenced sample consisted of peripheral blood. These receptors were obtained from a woman in her 70s with acute or convalescent COVID-19.

V and J are TRBV7-8 and TRBJ2-7; weak D call: TRBD2 (7 bases). The CDR3 runs to 16 residues. V lost 2 bases and J lost 2, with 16 bases in between. Germline values: CDR1 SGHVS, CDR2 FQNEAQ. In DNA, the CDR3 is TGTGCCAGCAGCTTAACAGGAGGGGGGGACACCTACGAGCAGTACTTC. Translating gives CASSLTGGGDTYEQYF. Based on the CDR3 plus reference TRBV7-8 and TRBJ2-7, the full variable domain is GAGVSQSPRYKVAKRGQDVALRCDPISGHVSLFWYQQALGQGPEFLTYFQNEAQLDKSGLPSDRFFAERPEGSVSTLKIQRTQQEDSAVYLCASSLTGGGDTYEQYFGPGTRLTVT.

The V gene is TRBV4-3, the J gene TRBJ1-1; 10 bases are shared with TRBD1. This CDR3 region has 14 residues. In germline, CDR1 is LGHNA, CDR2 YSLEER. The ends lost 4 bases at V and 11 bases at J; junction bases unmatched: 10. The DNA of the CDR3 is TGCGCCAGCAGCCGCGAACGGGACAGGGGAAAGGCTTTCTTT. Translation gives CASSRERDRGKAFF.

CDR3 in DNA: TGTGCCAGCAGACCTCCCCAGGGGTTAGCTTTCTTT. Translating it yields CASRPPQGLAFF. The genes are TRBV6-6 and TRBJ1-1; D possibly corresponds to TRBD1 (6 bases). Looked up from germline, CDR1 is MNHNY and CDR2 is SVGAGI (reference sequence). CDR3 length equals 12 residues. Deletions cut 6 bases from V and 10 bases from J, with 15 bases between.

The chain uses TRBV13 and TRBJ1-1; D is uncertain. V lost 4 bases and J lost 4, with 16 bases in between. The CDR3 spans 15 residues. Looked up from germline, CDR1 is PRHDT and CDR2 is FYEKMQ (reference sequence). This chain's CDR3 is CASSSHSGWGTEAFF. CDR3 bases: TGTGCCAGCAGCTCACACTCGGGGTGGGGCACTGAAGCTTTCTTT.

The V gene is TRBV3-1 (or the pseudogene TRBV3-2), the J gene TRBJ2-7, with a tentative D call TRBD1 (5 bases). CDR1 is LGHDT, CDR2 YNNKEL, per germline (reference sequence). V was clipped by 0 bases and J by 5 bases, with 14 bases between them. CDR3 length equals 15 residues. CDR3 amino acids: CASSQDIQGWHEQYF. The CDR3 DNA sequence: TGTGCCAGCAGCCAAGATATTCAGGGATGGCACGAGCAGTACTTC.

The chain combines TRBV6-5 with TRBJ1-2; possible D gene TRBD1, 6 bases. CDR1 is MNHEY, CDR2 SVGAGI, per germline. The ends were cut back, 0 bases at V and 4 bases at J, with 9 bases in the middle. This CDR3 spans 14 amino acids. The CDR3 reads CASSYSQGSYGYTF. The CDR3 DNA reads TGTGCCAGCAGTTACTCACAGGGTTCCTATGGCTACACCTTC.

The V call is TRBV4-3, the J call TRBJ1-1; no clear D gene. Per the germline V gene, CDR1 is LGHNA and CDR2 is YSLEER. Trimming took 2 bases from V and 0 from J, leaving 10 bases between them. CDR3 length: 15 amino acids. CDR3 coding DNA: TGCGCCAGCAGCCAACGGACGGGGATGAACACTGAAGCTTTCTTT. Its translation: CASSQRTGMNTEAFF.

V and J are TRBV5-1 and TRBJ2-7; 9 bases are shared with TRBD2. The germline V gene encodes CDR1 SGHRS and CDR2 YFSETQ. The CDR3 loop spans 16 amino acids. With V trimmed by 1 base and J by 2 bases, 7 bases remained unmatched. The CDR3 DNA follows: TGCGCCAGCAGCTTGAGCGGAGCGGGGGGCGCCTACGAGCAGTACTTC. Translating gives CASSLSGAGGAYEQYF.

As concerns this clone: The identical CDR3 is also encoded by other nucleotide sequences in the sample. The gene calls are TRBV4-3 and TRBJ1-2; D unclear. The CDR3 covers 12 residues. Germline lookup yields CDR1 LGHNA and CDR2 YSLEER. Trimming shortened V by 0 bases and J by 8 bases, and 7 bases separated the two germline ends. CDR3 sequence: CASSQDKEGYTF. Written as DNA, the CDR3 is TGCGCCAGCAGCCAAGATAAGGAGGGCTACACCTTC.

The gene calls are TRBV5-1 and TRBJ2-2; D uncertain. The CDR3 runs to 14 residues. The V and J ends lost 0 bases and 4 bases respectively, with 7 bases between them. Looked up from germline, CDR1 is SGHRS and CDR2 is YFSETQ. The CDR3 loop reads CASSLATVTGELFF. The CDR3 region has the DNA TGCGCCAGCAGCTTGGCCACGGTCACCGGGGAGCTGTTTTTT.

The gene calls are TRBV5-1 and TRBJ2-5; 8 bases map to TRBD1. V trimming: 5 bases; J trimming: 4 bases; junction bases outside the gene matches: 10. Germline V gives CDR1 SGHRS, CDR2 YFSETQ. The length of the CDR3 is 15 residues. The CDR3 coding sequence is TGCGCCAGCAGGTCAGGGGGCGCGTATACAGAGACCCAGTACTTC. Translated, it gives CASRSGGAYTETQYF.

The V call is TRBV27, the J call TRBJ1-5; tentative D call: TRBD1 (5 bases). This CDR3 spans 13 amino acids. V lost 8 bases, J lost 6 bases, and 14 bases lay in between. Germline loops: CDR1 MNHEY, CDR2 SMNVEV (reference sequence). The CDR3 region is CASSKGRIQPQHF. CDR3 nucleotides: TGTGCCAGCTCGAAGGGGCGGATTCAGCCCCAGCATTTT.

The chain is built from TRBV5-1 and TRBJ2-1; D perhaps matches TRBD1 (5 bases). Germline V CDR1 and CDR2: SGHRS, YFSETQ. The CDR3 length is 14 residues. Trimming removed 0 bases from V and 6 bases from J, with 10 bases in between. The CDR3 sequence: CASSLGGRVNEQFF. The DNA for the CDR3 is TGCGCCAGCAGCTTGGGGGGCAGGGTCAATGAGCAGTTCTTC. The variable domain in full, with the rest retrieved from reference TRBV5-1 and TRBJ2-1, is KAGVTQTPRYLIKTRGQQVTLSCSPISGHRSVSWYQQTPGQGLQFLFEYFSETQRNKGNFPGRFSGRQFSNSRSEMNVSTLELGDSALYLCASSLGGRVNEQFFGPGTRLTVL.

The V and J genes are TRBV7-2 and TRBJ1-2; TRBD1 agrees at 7 bases. In germline, CDR1 is SGHTA, CDR2 FQGNSA. The CDR3 loop spans 16 amino acids. Unmatched junction bases numbered 10, after V lost 1 base and J lost 5 bases. In DNA, the CDR3 is TGTGCCAGCAGCTTAGTAGGGGGCAGGGGAGGATATGGCTACACCTTC. Residues: CASSLVGGRGGYGYTF.

V gene TRBV9 combines with J gene TRBJ2-3, with 8 bases matching TRBD2. The CDR3 consists of 16 residues. Germline-derived CDR1 and CDR2 are SGDLS and YYNGEE. V shed 4 bases and J 2 bases; nucleotides not matched to a gene: 9. CDR3: CASSLRSGDLTDTQYF. CDR3 in DNA: TGTGCCAGCAGCCTCCGTAGCGGGGACCTCACAGATACGCAGTATTTT.

This chain links TRBV18 with TRBJ1-2; the match to TRBD1 covers 9 bases. Looked up from germline, CDR1 is KGHSH and CDR2 is LQKENI. The CDR3 has 13 residues. V trimming: 3 bases; J trimming: 8 bases; junction bases outside the gene matches: 4. The DNA of the CDR3 is TGTGCCAGCTCACCGCGGACAGGGGAAGGCTACACCTTC. It translates to CASSPRTGEGYTF.

The chain employs TRBV24-1 and TRBJ1-1; no firm D call. Trimming took off 6 bases at V and 1 base at J, with 5 bases between the two ends. This CDR3 spans 12 amino acids. CDR1 is KGHDR and CDR2 is SFDVKD in the germline V gene. CDR3: CATSSENTEAFF. CDR3 DNA: TGTGCCACCAGTAGCGAGAACACTGAAGCTTTCTTT.

This clone was found once. The gene calls are TRBV20-1 and TRBJ2-7; TRBD2 aligns across 7 bases. Trimming took 3 bases from V and 0 from J; bases not matched to a gene: 5. From germline, CDR1 is DFQATT and CDR2 SNEGSKA (reference sequence). The CDR3 contains 14 residues. The CDR3 here is CSASGGGYSYEQYF. CDR3 bases: TGCAGTGCTAGTGGCGGGGGATACTCCTACGAGCAGTACTTC.

CDR3 in amino acids: CASSYPKGSGEDTDTQYF. The DNA for the CDR3 is TGTGCCAGCAGTTACCCTAAAGGTAGCGGGGAGGACACAGATACGCAGTATTTT. The gene calls are TRBV6-2 or TRBV6-3 and TRBJ2-3; 8 nucleotides align to TRBD2. Germline values: CDR1 MNHEY, CDR2 SVGEGT. This CDR3 is 18 amino acids long. With 2 bases clipped from V and 2 bases from J, the junction kept 12 bases outside the gene matches.

V gene TRBV2 combines with J gene TRBJ1-5; D may be TRBD1 (6 bases). CDR3 length equals 14 residues. Trimming removed 4 bases from V and 4 bases from J, with 11 bases in between. Per the germline V gene, CDR1 is SNHLY and CDR2 is FYNNEI. CDR3 sequence: CASSAGVGNQPQHF. In DNA form, the CDR3 reads TGTGCCAGCAGTGCAGGGGTGGGGAATCAGCCCCAGCATTTT.

This chain joins TRBV7-2 and TRBJ2-1; D perhaps matches TRBD2 (6 bases). This CDR3 is built from 14 residues. The V end was cut by 5 bases, the J end by 7 bases, with 15 bases between. Germline CDR1 SGHTA, CDR2 FQGNSA. CDR3 nucleotide sequence: TGTGCCAGCAGCACGGGACTCGAACCTAATGAGCAGTTCTTC. Encoded protein: CASSTGLEPNEQFF.

This rearrangement joins TRBV4-2 to TRBJ2-7; D not resolved. Trimming left V 0 bases short and J 0 bases short, with 12 bases between. The CDR3 totals 16 residues. Germline lookup yields CDR1 LGHNA and CDR2 YNFKEQ. The CDR3, as DNA: TGTGCCAGCAGCCAAGATGAGACACGTAGCTCCTACGAGCAGTACTTC. It yields the protein CASSQDETRSSYEQYF.

This clone has only one observation. V and J are TRBV6-5 and TRBJ1-1; D ambiguous. Germline CDR1 reads MNHEY; CDR2 reads SVGAGI. V was trimmed by 3 bases and J by 1 base, leaving 15 bases between them. This CDR3 has 16 residues. CDR3 in amino acids: CASSYFLSPGNTEAFF. As DNA, the CDR3 is TGTGCCAGCAGTTATTTTCTTTCCCCAGGGAACACTGAAGCTTTCTTT.

The chain uses TRBV29-1 and TRBJ2-7, with a possible D match to TRBD1 (6 bases). The CDR3 is made up of 13 amino acids. Germline V gene sequence: CDR1 SQVTM, CDR2 ANQGSEA. Trimming stripped 6 bases from V and 0 bases from J, with 12 bases between. As DNA, the CDR3 is TGCAGCGTAACAGGGTTGTTCTCCTACGAGCAGTACTTC. It is translated as CSVTGLFSYEQYF.

This clone was counted between two and nine times. This chain uses TRBV7-3 with TRBJ2-3; 9 bases align to TRBD2. CDR1 is SGHTA and CDR2 is FQGTGA in the germline V gene. The junction had 4 bases not matched to a gene; V was cut back by 2 bases and J by 4 bases. This CDR3 has 15 residues. The CDR3 region has the DNA TGTGCCAGCAGCTTAGCGGGGGGGCAGGCAGATACGCAGTATTTT. This translates into CASSLAGGQADTQYF. The entire variable domain, with the rest obtained from reference TRBV7-3 and TRBJ2-3, is as follows: GAGVSQTPSNKVTEKGKYVELRCDPISGHTALYWYRQSLGQGPEFLIYFQGTGAADDSGLPNDRFFAVRPEGSVSTLKIQRTERGDSAVYLCASSLAGGQADTQYFGPGTRLTVL.

The CDR3 reads CASSLVGGSTDTQYF. The CDR3 region has the DNA TGCGCCAGCAGCTTGGTCGGGGGTAGCACAGATACGCAGTATTTT. J is TRBJ2-3 and V is TRBV5-1; TRBD2 is a possible D gene (6 bases). V was clipped by 0 bases and J by 0 bases, with 8 bases between them. This CDR3 contains 15 residues. The germline V gene has CDR1 SGHRS and CDR2 YFSETQ.

In nucleotides, the CDR3 is TGTGCCAGCAGCTTGAGTTACTCTACAGATACGCAGTATTTT. Translated, it gives CASSLSYSTDTQYF. The genes are TRBV5-4 and TRBJ2-3; no reliable D call. V lost 1 base and J 3 bases, leaving 9 bases between the germline ends. This CDR3 contains 14 residues. Germline CDR1 and CDR2: SGHNT and YYREEE (reference sequence).

The rearrangement joins TRBV5-4 to TRBJ2-5, with 7 bases aligning to TRBD2. V lost 0 bases and J lost 4; bases outside the gene matches: 6. Looked up from germline, CDR1 is SGHNT and CDR2 is YYREEE (reference sequence). The CDR3 is made up of 15 amino acids. The CDR3 here is CASSLVGREGETQYF. The CDR3 region has the DNA TGTGCCAGCAGCTTGGTAGGCAGGGAGGGAGAGACCCAGTACTTC. Together with reference TRBV5-4 and TRBJ2-5, the CDR3 gives the full variable domain: ETGVTQSPTHLIKTRGQQVTLRCSSQSGHNTVSWYQQALGQGPQFIFQYYREEENGRGNFPPRFSGLQFPNYSSELNVNALELDDSALYLCASSLVGREGETQYFGPGTRLLVL.

The chain recombines TRBV11-3 with TRBJ1-1; D not certain. This CDR3 comprises 15 residues. The V and J ends lost 1 base and 5 bases respectively, with 14 bases between them. Per the germline V gene, CDR1 is SGHNT and CDR2 is YENEEA. CDR3 protein: CASSLVSEGRTEAFF. The CDR3 bases are TGTGCCAGCAGCTTAGTGAGCGAGGGTAGGACTGAAGCTTTCTTT.